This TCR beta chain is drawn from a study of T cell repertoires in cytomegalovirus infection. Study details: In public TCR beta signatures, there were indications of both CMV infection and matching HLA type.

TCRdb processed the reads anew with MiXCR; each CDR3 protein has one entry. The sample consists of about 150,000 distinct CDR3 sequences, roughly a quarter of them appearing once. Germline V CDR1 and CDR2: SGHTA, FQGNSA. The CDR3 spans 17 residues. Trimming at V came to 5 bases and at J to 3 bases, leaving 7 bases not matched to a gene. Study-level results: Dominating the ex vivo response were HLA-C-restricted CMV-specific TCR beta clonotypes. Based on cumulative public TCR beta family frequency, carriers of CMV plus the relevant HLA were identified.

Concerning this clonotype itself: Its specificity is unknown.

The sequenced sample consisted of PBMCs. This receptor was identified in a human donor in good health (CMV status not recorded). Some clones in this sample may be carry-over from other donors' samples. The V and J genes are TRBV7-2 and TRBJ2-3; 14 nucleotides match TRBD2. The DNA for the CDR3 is TGTGCCAGCAGCCATCGACTAGCGGGAGGGCCAACAGATACGCAGTATTTT. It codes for CASSHRLAGGPTDTQYF.